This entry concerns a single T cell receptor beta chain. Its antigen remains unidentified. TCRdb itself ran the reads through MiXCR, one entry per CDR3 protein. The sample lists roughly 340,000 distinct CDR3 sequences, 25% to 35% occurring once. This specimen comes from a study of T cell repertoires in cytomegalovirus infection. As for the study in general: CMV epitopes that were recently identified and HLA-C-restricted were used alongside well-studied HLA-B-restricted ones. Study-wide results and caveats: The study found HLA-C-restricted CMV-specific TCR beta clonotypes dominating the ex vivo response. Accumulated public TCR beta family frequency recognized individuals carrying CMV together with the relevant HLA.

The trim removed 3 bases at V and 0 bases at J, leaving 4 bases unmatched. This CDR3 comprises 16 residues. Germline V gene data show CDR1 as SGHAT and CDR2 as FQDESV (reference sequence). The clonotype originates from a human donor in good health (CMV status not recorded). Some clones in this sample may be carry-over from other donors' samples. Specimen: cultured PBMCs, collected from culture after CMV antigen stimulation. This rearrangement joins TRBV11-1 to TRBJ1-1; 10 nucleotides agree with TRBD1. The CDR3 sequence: CASSLGQGFLNTEAFF. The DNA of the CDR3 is TGTGCCAGCAGCTTGGGACAGGGGTTCTTGAACACTGAAGCTTTCTTT.